The next 22 T cell receptor beta chains were all read from a single sample in a study of response to subunit inactivated influenza vaccine. TCRdb reprocessed the RT-PCR reads via MiXCR and lists one record per CDR3 protein. Of fewer than 700,000 distinct CDR3 sequences listed, 10% to 15% are singletons. Material: PBMCs from blood, obtained 45 days after vaccination. These receptors all come from a man between 45 and 60 years old who received an inactivated influenza vaccine.

The V gene is TRBV28, the J gene TRBJ1-6; D remains unclear. Trimming stripped 5 bases from V and 2 bases from J, with 10 bases between. This CDR3 has 15 residues. Germline V lookup: CDR1 MDHEN, CDR2 SYDVKM. CDR3 DNA: TGTGCCAGCAGTGATGGACCGACCTATAATTCACCCCTCCACTTT. This translates into CASSDGPTYNSPLHF.

The chain has TRBV5-1 and TRBJ2-5; unclear D gene. Germline-derived CDR1 and CDR2 are SGHRS and YFSETQ. The CDR3 runs to 14 residues. Trimming took 0 bases from V and 5 from J, leaving 11 bases between them. The CDR3 loop reads CASSLGAMAETQYF. The CDR3 DNA is TGCGCCAGCAGCTTGGGGGCGATGGCTGAGACCCAGTACTTC.

This clonotype was seen only a few times. The rearrangement uses TRBV14 and TRBJ1-2; tentative D call: TRBD1 (5 bases). Germline assignment: CDR1 SGHDN and CDR2 FVKESK. Trimming took 0 bases from V and 3 from J, leaving 11 bases between them. The CDR3 consists of 15 residues. The CDR3 region has the DNA TGTGCCAGCAGCCAAGATTTGAGGGGTTACTATGGCTACACCTTC. Translated: CASSQDLRGYYGYTF. Supplemented by reference TRBV14 and TRBJ1-2, the full variable domain reads EAGVTQFPSHSVIEKGQTVTLRCDPISGHDNLYWYRRVMGKEIKFLLHFVKESKQDESGMPNNRFLAERTGGTYSTLKVQPAELEDSGVYFCASSQDLRGYYGYTFGSGTRLTVV.

This sequence joins TRBV24-1 and TRBJ2-2; D might be TRBD1 (6 bases). The CDR3 length is 15 residues. V lost 6 bases and J lost 4, with 14 bases in between. CDR1 and CDR2 from the germline V gene are KGHDR and SFDVKD. As DNA, the CDR3 is TGTGCCACCAGTACCAACAGGGCCAGCACCGGGGAGCTGTTTTTT. Its protein product is CATSTNRASTGELFF.

This clonotype has a handful of counts. CDR3 protein: CSVRQGASAGELFF. Written as DNA, the CDR3 is TGCAGCGTCCGACAGGGGGCTTCGGCCGGGGAGCTGTTTTTT. This rearrangement joins TRBV29-1 to TRBJ2-2; TRBD1 agrees at 10 bases. CDR1 and CDR2 (germline): SQVTM, ANQGSEA. The CDR3 sequence is 14 residues long. The ends lost 6 bases at V and 6 bases at J; junction bases unmatched: 7.

V gene TRBV11-2 combines with J gene TRBJ1-2; TRBD1 agrees at 7 bases. V gave up 7 bases and J gave up 0 bases; unmatched junction bases: 17. This CDR3 is 18 amino acids long. Germline CDR1 SGHAT, CDR2 FQNNGV. The CDR3 DNA reads TGTGCCAGCACCCTCGATTTAAGGACAGGCCTCTCTAACTATGGCTACACCTTC. Residues: CASTLDLRTGLSNYGYTF.

This clonotype turned up a few times. V usage is TRBV2 and J usage is TRBJ2-1; D remains unclear. This CDR3 has 15 residues. The germline V and J ends were trimmed by 6 bases and 0 bases, with 12 bases remaining between them. CDR1 and CDR2 from the germline V gene are SNHLY and FYNNEI. As DNA, the CDR3 is TGTGCCAGCAGATCACCAGAATCCTCCTACAATGAGCAGTTCTTC. Protein product: CASRSPESSYNEQFF.

Ten or more counts support this clonotype. Here the CDR3 omits its conserved ending phenylalanine or tryptophan, so a read error is the likely source. The limits of the CDR3 on the DNA are not certain, so only TCRdb's listed CDR3 is given. V and J are TRBV12-3 or TRBV12-4 and TRBJ1-1. The CDR3 is 12 amino acids in total, end residues counted. The CDR3 region is CASSLTPPRVGK.

The rearrangement uses TRBV29-1 and TRBJ2-1; 7 bases fit TRBD2. The V gene's germline CDR1 is SQVTM and CDR2 ANQGSEA. The CDR3 totals 13 residues. Trimming at V came to 7 bases and at J to 0 bases, leaving 3 bases not matched to a gene. The CDR3 DNA sequence: TGCAGCGCCCGGGACTACTCCTACAATGAGCAGTTCTTC. This codes for CSARDYSYNEQFF.

There are many counts of this clonotype. The chain recombines TRBV5-5 with TRBJ2-1; 8 bases are a match to TRBD1. Germline CDR1 and CDR2: SGHKS and YYEKEE (reference sequence). The CDR3 has 17 residues. Losses at the gene ends were 0 bases for V and 5 bases for J; bases not matched to a gene: 10. CDR3 loop: CASSLVGGTGQNNEQFF. DNA of the CDR3: TGTGCCAGCAGCTTGGTGGGTGGGACAGGCCAAAACAATGAGCAGTTCTTC.

The rearrangement uses TRBV21-1 and TRBJ2-5; the table calls TRBD1, which could not be checked here. TRBV21-1 is a pseudogene segment. The CDR3 sequence is 14 residues long. CDR3 coding DNA: TGTGCCAGCAGCAATGGACAGGAATGCGAGACCCAGTACTTC. It specifies CASSNGQECETQYF.

V and J are TRBV5-5 and TRBJ1-2; D ambiguous. The CDR3 extends over 13 amino acids. Trimming removed 0 bases from V and 10 bases from J, with 13 bases in between. The germline V gene has CDR1 SGHKS and CDR2 YYEKEE (reference sequence). The CDR3 region is CASSLAGSLDYTF. CDR3 DNA sequence: TGTGCCAGCAGCTTGGCCGGCAGTCTGGACTACACCTTC.

The sample holds a few counts of this clonotype. The CDR3 here is CASSRGTSGIPSSYNEQFF. In DNA, the CDR3 is TGCGCCAGCAGCAGGGGGACTAGCGGGATCCCGAGCTCCTACAATGAGCAGTTCTTC. This sequence joins TRBV5-1 and TRBJ2-1; TRBD2 matches at 13 bases. This CDR3 has 19 amino acids. V lost 4 bases to trimming and J lost 0 bases; unmatched junction nucleotides: 10. Germline V gene sequence: CDR1 SGHRS, CDR2 YFSETQ.

The chain employs TRBV3-1 and TRBJ1-5; D is unresolved. V was pared by 0 bases and J by 4 bases, with 7 bases between. CDR1 LGHDT and CDR2 YNNKEL come from the germline V gene (reference sequence). This CDR3 has 14 residues. This CDR3 reads CASSQDARNQPQHF. CDR3 coding DNA: TGTGCCAGCAGCCAAGACGCGCGGAATCAGCCCCAGCATTTT.

This clonotype was found a few times. V usage is TRBV10-3 and J usage is TRBJ2-7, with 9 bases that match TRBD1. CDR3 length equals 15 residues. Germline lookup yields CDR1 ENHRY and CDR2 SYGVKD. J was trimmed by 2 bases and V by 5 bases; bases with no gene match: 7. The CDR3 sequence is CAISPGTGFAYEQYF. The CDR3 region has the DNA TGTGCCATCAGTCCCGGGACAGGGTTTGCCTACGAGCAGTACTTC.

This clonotype has more than one count but fewer than ten. The chain combines TRBV27 with TRBJ1-4; D is perhaps TRBD1 (6 bases). Germline V gene sequence: CDR1 MNHEY, CDR2 SMNVEV (reference sequence). This CDR3 region has 17 residues. V was cut by 5 bases and J by 4 bases, with 20 bases left in between. The CDR3, as DNA: TGTGCCAGCAGTCCCCAGGGGCCCGGGAAACATAATGAAAAACTGTTTTTT. The encoded protein is CASSPQGPGKHNEKLFF.

The table lists this clonotype with many counts. The gene calls are TRBV28 and TRBJ2-7, with D hard to call. The CDR3 is 13 amino acids. Germline V gene data show CDR1 as MDHEN and CDR2 as SYDVKM. V dropped 5 bases and J dropped 4 bases, with 12 bases sitting between them. CDR3 DNA sequence: TGTGCCAGCAGTCCCGTTTTTAAGTACGAGCAGTACTTC. This codes for CASSPVFKYEQYF.

The genes are TRBV9 and TRBJ2-5; the match to TRBD1 covers 9 bases. The germline V gene encodes CDR1 SGDLS and CDR2 YYNGEE. This CDR3 region has 21 residues. Trimming cost V 2 bases and J 0 bases; bases outside gene matches: 20. The CDR3 loop is CASSVRDRESSHGLYQETQYF. CDR3 DNA sequence: TGTGCCAGCAGCGTCCGGGACAGGGAATCCTCACACGGTTTGTACCAAGAGACCCAGTACTTC.

This clonotype has a handful of counts. This chain connects TRBV6-2 or TRBV6-3 to TRBJ2-7; TRBD1 is a possible D gene (6 bases). The CDR3 has 16 residues. Trimming took 1 base from V and 2 from J, leaving 15 bases between them. Germline V gene data show CDR1 as MNHEY and CDR2 as SVGEGT. The CDR3 DNA is TGTGCCAGCAGTTACTGGACAGATTTTCAGACCTACGAGCAGTACTTC. Translation: CASSYWTDFQTYEQYF.

This clonotype came up a few times. J is TRBJ2-7 and V is TRBV6-2 or TRBV6-3; 7 bases are a match to TRBD1. The germline gives CDR1 MNHEY, CDR2 SVGEGT. J gave up 0 bases and V 6 bases, and 17 bases lay outside the gene matches. The CDR3 sequence is 18 residues long. CDR3 nucleotide sequence: TGTGCCAGCAGGTCCAAACCCCTCCCACAGGGGCTCTCCTACGAGCAGTACTTC. It codes for CASRSKPLPQGLSYEQYF.

The chain joins TRBV10-1 to TRBJ2-3; D might be TRBD1 or TRBD2, each matching 5 bases. CDR3 length: 18 amino acids. CDR1 and CDR2 (germline): WNHNN, SYGVQD (reference sequence). The V gene lost 0 bases and the J gene lost 1 base, with 17 bases spanning the gap. The CDR3 nucleotides read TGCGCCAGCAGTGAGTCATACGGACTGGGGGTTGGCACAGATACGCAGTATTTT. It codes for CASSESYGLGVGTDTQYF.

The V and J genes are TRBV29-1 and TRBJ2-5; perhaps D is TRBD1 or TRBD2 (6 bases each). The CDR3 is 12 amino acids. Per germline, CDR1 SQVTM and CDR2 ANQGSEA. V gave up 6 bases and J gave up 5 bases, with 13 bases separating them. The CDR3 loop is CSVGGWAETQYF. As DNA, the CDR3 is TGCAGCGTCGGGGGCTGGGCGGAGACCCAGTACTTC.